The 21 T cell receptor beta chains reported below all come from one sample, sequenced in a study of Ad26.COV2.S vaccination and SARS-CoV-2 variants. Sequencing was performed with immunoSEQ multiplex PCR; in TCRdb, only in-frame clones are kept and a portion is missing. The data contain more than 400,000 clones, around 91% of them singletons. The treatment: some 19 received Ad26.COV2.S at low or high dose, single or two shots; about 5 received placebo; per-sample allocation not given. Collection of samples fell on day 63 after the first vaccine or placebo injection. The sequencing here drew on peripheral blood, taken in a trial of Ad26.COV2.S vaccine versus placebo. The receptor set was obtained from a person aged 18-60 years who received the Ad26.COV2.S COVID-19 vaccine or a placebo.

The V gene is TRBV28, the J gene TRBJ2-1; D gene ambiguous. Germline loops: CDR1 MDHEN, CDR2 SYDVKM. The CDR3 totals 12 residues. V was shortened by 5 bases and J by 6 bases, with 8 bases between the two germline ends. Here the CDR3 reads CASSAYSNEQFF. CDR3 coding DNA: TGTGCCAGCAGTGCTTACAGCAATGAGCAGTTCTTC.

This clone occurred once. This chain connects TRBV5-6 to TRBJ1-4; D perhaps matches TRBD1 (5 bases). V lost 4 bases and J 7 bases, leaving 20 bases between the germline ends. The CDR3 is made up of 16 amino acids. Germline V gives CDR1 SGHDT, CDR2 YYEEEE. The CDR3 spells CASSPPGPPEVEKLFF. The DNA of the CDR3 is TGTGCCAGCAGCCCACCGGGACCTCCGGAGGTTGAAAAACTGTTTTTT.

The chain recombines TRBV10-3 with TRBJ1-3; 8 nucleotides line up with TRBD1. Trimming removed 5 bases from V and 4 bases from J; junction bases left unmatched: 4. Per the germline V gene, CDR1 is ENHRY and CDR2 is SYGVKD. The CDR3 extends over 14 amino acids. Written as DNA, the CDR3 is TGTGCCATCAGTAGGGACAGGAGGGGAAACACCATATATTTT. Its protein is CAISRDRRGNTIYF.

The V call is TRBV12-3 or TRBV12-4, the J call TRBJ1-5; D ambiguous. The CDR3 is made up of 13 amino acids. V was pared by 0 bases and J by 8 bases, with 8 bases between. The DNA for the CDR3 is TGTGCCAGCAGTTTAGCGGGGATTGAGCCCCAGCATTTT. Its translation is CASSLAGIEPQHF.

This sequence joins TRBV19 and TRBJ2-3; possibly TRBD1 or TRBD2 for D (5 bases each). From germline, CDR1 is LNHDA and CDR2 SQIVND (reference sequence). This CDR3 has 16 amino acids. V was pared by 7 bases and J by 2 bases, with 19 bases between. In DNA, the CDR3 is TGTGCCAGTAACCCGGGGACCCTCAGACCCACAGATACGCAGTATTTT. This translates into CASNPGTLRPTDTQYF.

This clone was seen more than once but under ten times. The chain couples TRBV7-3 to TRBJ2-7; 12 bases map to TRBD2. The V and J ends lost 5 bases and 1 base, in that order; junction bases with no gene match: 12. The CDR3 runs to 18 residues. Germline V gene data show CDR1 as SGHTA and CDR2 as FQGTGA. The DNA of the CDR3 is TGTGCCAGCAGCCCGCCCTCAACTAGCGGGAGGCTATCCTACGAGCAGTACTTC. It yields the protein CASSPPSTSGRLSYEQYF.

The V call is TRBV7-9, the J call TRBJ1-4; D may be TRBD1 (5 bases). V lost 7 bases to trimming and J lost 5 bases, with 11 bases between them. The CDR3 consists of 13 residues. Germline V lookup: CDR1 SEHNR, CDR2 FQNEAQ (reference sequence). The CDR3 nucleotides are TGTGCCAGCAAATTAAACAGGAATGAAAAACTGTTTTTT. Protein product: CASKLNRNEKLFF.

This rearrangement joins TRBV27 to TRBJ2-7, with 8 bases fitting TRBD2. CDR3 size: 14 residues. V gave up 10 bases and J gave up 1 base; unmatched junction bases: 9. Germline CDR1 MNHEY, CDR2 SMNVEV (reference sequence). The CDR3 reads CATRLGTSSYEQYF. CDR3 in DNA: TGTGCCACCCGACTCGGGACTAGTTCCTACGAGCAGTACTTC.

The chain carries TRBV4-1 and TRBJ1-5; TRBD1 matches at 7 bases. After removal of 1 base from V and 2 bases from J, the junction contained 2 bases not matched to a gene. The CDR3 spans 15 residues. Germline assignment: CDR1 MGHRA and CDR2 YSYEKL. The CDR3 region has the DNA TGCGCCAGCAGCCAAGGACAGGGCGGCAATCAGCCCCAGCATTTT. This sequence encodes CASSQGQGGNQPQHF.

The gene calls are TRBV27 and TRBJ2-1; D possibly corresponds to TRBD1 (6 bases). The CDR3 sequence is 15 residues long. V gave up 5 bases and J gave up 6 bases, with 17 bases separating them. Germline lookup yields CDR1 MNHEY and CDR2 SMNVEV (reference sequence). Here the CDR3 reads CASSNRDIERNEQFF. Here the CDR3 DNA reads TGTGCCAGCAGTAACCGGGACATTGAGCGCAATGAGCAGTTCTTC.

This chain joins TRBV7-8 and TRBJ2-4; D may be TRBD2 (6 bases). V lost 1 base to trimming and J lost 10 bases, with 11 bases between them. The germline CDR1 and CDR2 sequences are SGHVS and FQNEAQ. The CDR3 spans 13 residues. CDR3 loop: CASSLGAGTIQYF. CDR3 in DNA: TGTGCCAGCAGCTTAGGGGCGGGGACTATTCAGTACTTC.

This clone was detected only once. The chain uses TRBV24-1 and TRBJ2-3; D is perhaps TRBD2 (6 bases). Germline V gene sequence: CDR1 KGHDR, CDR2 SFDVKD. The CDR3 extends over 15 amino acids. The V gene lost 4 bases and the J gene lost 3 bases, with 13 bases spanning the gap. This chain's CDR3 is CATSDRREGTDTQYF. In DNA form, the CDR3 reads TGTGCCACCAGTGACCGGCGGGAAGGAACAGATACGCAGTATTTT.

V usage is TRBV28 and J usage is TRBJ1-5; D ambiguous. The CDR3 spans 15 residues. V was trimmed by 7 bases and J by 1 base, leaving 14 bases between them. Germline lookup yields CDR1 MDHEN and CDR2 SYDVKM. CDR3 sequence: CASTWRESSNQPQHF. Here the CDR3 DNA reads TGTGCCAGCACCTGGCGGGAGAGCAGCAATCAGCCCCAGCATTTT.

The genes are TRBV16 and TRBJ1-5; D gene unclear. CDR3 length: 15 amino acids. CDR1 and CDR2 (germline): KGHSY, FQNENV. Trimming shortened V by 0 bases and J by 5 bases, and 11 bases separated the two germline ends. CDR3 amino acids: CASSQSSTVDQPQHF. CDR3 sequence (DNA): TGTGCCAGCAGCCAATCGAGTACAGTTGATCAGCCCCAGCATTTT.

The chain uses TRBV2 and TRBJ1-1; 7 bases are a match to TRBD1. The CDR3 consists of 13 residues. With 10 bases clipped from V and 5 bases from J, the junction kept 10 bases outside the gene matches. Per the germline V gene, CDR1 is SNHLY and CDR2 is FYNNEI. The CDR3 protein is CAIQRGRVTEAFF. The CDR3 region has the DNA TGTGCCATCCAAAGGGGGCGGGTGACTGAAGCTTTCTTT.

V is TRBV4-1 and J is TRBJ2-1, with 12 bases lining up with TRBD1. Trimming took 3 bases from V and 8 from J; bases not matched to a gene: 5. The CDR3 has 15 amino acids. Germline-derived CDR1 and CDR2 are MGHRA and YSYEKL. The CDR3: CASSQGQGAMDEQFF. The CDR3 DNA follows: TGCGCCAGCAGCCAGGGACAGGGGGCGATGGATGAGCAGTTCTTC.

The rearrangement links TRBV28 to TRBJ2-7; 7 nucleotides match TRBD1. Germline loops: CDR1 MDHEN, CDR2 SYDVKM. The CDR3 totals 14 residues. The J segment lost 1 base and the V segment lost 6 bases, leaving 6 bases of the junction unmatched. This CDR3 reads CASSYSDRSYEQYF. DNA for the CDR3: TGTGCCAGCAGCTACTCGGACAGGTCCTACGAGCAGTACTTC. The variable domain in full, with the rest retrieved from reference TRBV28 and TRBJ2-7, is DVKVTQSSRYLVKRTGEKVFLECVQDMDHENMFWYRQDPGLGLRLIYFSYDVKMKEKGDIPEGYSVSREKKERFSLILESASTNQTSMYLCASSYSDRSYEQYFGPGTRLTVT.

CDR3 in DNA: TGTGCCAGCAGCCATAGCGGGATGGGGAATGAGCAGTTCTTC. It encodes CASSHSGMGNEQFF. The chain couples TRBV7-9 to TRBJ2-1; TRBD2 matches at 8 bases. Germline V gene sequence: CDR1 SEHNR, CDR2 FQNEAQ (reference sequence). The V gene end was trimmed by 5 bases and the J gene end by 7 bases; junction bases not matched to a gene: 7. CDR3 length equals 14 residues.

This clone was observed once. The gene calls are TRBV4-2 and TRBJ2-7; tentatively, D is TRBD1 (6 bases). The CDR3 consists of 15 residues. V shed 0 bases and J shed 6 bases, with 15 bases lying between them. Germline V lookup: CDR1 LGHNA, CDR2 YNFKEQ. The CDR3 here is CASSQEEVGGSEQYF. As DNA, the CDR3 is TGTGCCAGCAGCCAAGAGGAAGTAGGGGGATCCGAGCAGTACTTC.

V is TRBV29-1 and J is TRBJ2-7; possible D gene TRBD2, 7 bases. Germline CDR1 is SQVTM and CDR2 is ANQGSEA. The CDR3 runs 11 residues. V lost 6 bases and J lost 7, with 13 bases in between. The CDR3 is CSVGRGGEQYF. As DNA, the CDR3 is TGCAGCGTCGGAAGGGGGGGAGAGCAGTACTTC.

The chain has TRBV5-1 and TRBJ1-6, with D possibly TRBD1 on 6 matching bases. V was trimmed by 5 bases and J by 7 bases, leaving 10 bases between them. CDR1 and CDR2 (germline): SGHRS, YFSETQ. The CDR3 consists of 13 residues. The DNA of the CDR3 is TGCGCCAGCAGTCCAGGGGACAATTCACCCCTCCACTTT. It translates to CASSPGDNSPLHF.